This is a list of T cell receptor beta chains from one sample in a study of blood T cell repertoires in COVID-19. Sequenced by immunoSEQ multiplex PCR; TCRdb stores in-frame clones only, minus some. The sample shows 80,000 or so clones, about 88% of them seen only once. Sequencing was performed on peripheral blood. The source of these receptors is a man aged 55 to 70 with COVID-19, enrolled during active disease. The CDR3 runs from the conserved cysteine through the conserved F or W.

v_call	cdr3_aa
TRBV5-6	CASSLTGGGTEAFF
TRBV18	CASSQTGGNTEAFF
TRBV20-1	CSARDGPLIYF
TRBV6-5	CASSQGDYGYTF
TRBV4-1	CASSHVRVAERGVNEQFF
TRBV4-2	CASSQGGTSGYQETQYF
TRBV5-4	CASASGRGGQETQYF
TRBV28	CASRPGQEYGYTF
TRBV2	CASSPYDAAFF
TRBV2	CASSQGTTAGNTIYF
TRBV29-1	CSVGVRMRAEQYF
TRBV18	CASSPTAGRSTDTQYF
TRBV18	CASSPDRRGINTGELFF
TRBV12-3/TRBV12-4	CASSLGTTTEAFF
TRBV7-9	CASSRDRNTEAFF
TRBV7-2	CASSMSSTGTSNQPQHF
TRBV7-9	CASSSGLAGVVYEQYF